The entry below describes one T cell receptor (beta chain). Its antigen is not identified. TCRdb re-called the RT-PCR reads through MiXCR, storing one row per CDR3 protein. Among a few hundred thousand distinct CDR3 sequences, less than 15% were seen once, and the ten largest hold 11%. Germline V gene lookup returns CDR1 SGHDN and CDR2 FVKESK. The CDR3 covers 17 residues. V gave up 3 bases and J gave up 2 bases; unmatched junction bases: 8. These data originate in a study of response to subunit inactivated influenza vaccine. Regarding the study as a whole: There was a suggestion from the authors that each seasonal influenza vaccination recruits few new T cells.

The input for sequencing was PBMCs from blood, taken roughly 12 days after vaccination. V gene TRBV14 combines with J gene TRBJ2-4; 9 bases agree with TRBD2. The clonotype originates from a man aged 50-59 years who received an inactivated influenza vaccine. The CDR3 is CASSQRRAGGSKNIQYF. CDR3 DNA sequence: TGTGCCAGCAGCCAGCGACGAGCGGGGGGTTCCAAAAACATTCAGTACTTC.